This T cell receptor (beta chain) was sequenced during a study of blood T cell repertoires in COVID-19. Study overall: Samples taken during acute and convalescent COVID-19 were collected in the United States, Italy and Spain. Nucleic acid was either cDNA or gDNA, and it came from T cells, B-cell-depleted T cells, or PBMCs.

The repertoire was sequenced with immunoSEQ multiplex PCR; TCRdb's copy has only in-frame clones and lacks some. The table records 200,000 to 300,000 clones, 82% of them present only once. The clonotype originates from a woman in her sixties or seventies with active or convalescent COVID-19. Sequencing used peripheral blood.

CDR3 nucleotides: TGTGCCAGCAGCTTCGGGATGCATGAAAAACTGTTTTTT. This codes for CASSFGMHEKLFF. V gene TRBV7-2 combines with J gene TRBJ1-4; D uncertain. Trimming removed 3 bases from V and 6 bases from J, with 8 bases in between. The CDR3 sequence is 13 residues long. Germline values: CDR1 SGHTA, CDR2 FQGNSA.